This TCR beta chain was found in a study of CD8 T cells in ankylosing spondylitis. Study-level findings and limits: Disease-linked clones were reportedly significantly enriched in matched ankylosing spondylitis synovial fluid.

A quantitative 5'-RACE method, one with molecular barcodes, was used to make TCR beta libraries. MiXCR was run by TCRdb on the 5' RACE reads, yielding one entry per CDR3 protein. The sample yields about 36,000 distinct CDR3 sequences, about 5.5% seen once. Germline V gene sequence: CDR1 SGHTA, CDR2 FQGNSA. V shed 5 bases and J 4 bases; nucleotides not matched to a gene: 8. The CDR3 loop spans 15 amino acids. The sample holds many counts of this clonotype. Its specificity is unknown. Sequencing was carried out using blood, either unsorted or a sorted T cell fraction (not recorded which). V usage is TRBV7-2 and J usage is TRBJ2-5, with TRBD2 matching 9 bases. The receptor's source is a male donor with ankylosing spondylitis or in good health (not recorded which). As DNA, the CDR3 is TGTGCCAGCAGCGGTAGCGGGGGACGATTAGAGACCCAGTACTTC. Translated, it gives CASSGSGGRLETQYF.